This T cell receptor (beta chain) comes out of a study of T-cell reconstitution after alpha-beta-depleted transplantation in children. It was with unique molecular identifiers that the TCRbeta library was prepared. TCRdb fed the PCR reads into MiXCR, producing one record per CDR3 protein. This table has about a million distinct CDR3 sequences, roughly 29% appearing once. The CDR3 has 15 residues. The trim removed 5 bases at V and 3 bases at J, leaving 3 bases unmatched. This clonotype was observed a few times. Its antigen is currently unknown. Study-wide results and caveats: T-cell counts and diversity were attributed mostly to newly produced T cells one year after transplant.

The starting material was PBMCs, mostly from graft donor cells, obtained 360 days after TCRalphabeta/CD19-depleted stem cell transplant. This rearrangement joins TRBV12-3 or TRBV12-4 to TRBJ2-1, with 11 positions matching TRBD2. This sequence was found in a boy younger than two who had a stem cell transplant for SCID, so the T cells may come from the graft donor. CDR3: CASSAGLAVYNEQFF. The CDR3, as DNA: TGTGCCAGCAGTGCGGGACTAGCGGTCTACAATGAGCAGTTCTTC.